The source of this TCR beta chain is a study of blood T cell dynamics during melanoma immunotherapy. This CDR3 region has 11 residues. Profiling relied on immunoSEQ multiplex PCR, and the TCRdb table lists in-frame clones only, not all of them. The sample carries 16,000 or so clones, approximately 81% recorded once. Described time point: pre-treatment baseline. Response was assessed by RECIST 1.1 at 12 weeks, except a couple of rapid progressors. The sequenced sample was blood, obtained from a patient treated with checkpoint blockade. The receptor comes from a human donor with melanoma. The chain joins TRBV1 to TRBJ2-5. TRBV1 is a pseudogene. Written as DNA, the CDR3 is TGCACCAGCAGCCCGAAAGAGACCCAGTACTTC. Encoded protein: CTSSPKETQYF.